Below, 17 T cell receptor beta chains from the same sample are listed, as sequenced in a study of blood T cell repertoires in COVID-19. Profiled with immunoSEQ multiplex PCR; TCRdb holds only in-frame clones, not every one. The table includes fewer than 400,000 clones, roughly nine tenths detected once. The sample consisted of PBMCs or T cells enriched from blood (not recorded which). The receptors stem from a woman younger than 45 who had been exposed to COVID-19.

CDR3 region: CASSFPVGSGVYNEQFF. In DNA form, the CDR3 reads TGCGCCAGCAGCTTCCCGGTGGGTAGCGGGGTATACAATGAGCAGTTCTTC. V is TRBV5-1 and J is TRBJ2-1; 8 nucleotides agree with TRBD2. Germline values: CDR1 SGHRS, CDR2 YFSETQ. With 2 bases clipped from V and 4 bases from J, the junction kept 11 bases outside the gene matches. The CDR3 length is 17 residues.

The rearrangement joins TRBV3-1 (or the pseudogene TRBV3-2) to TRBJ2-5, with D uncertain. The CDR3 consists of 15 residues. Trimming pared 4 bases from V and 1 base from J, leaving 13 bases between. In germline, CDR1 is LGHDT, CDR2 YNNKEL (reference sequence). The CDR3 sequence is CASSLRPASQETQYF. CDR3 in DNA: TGTGCCAGCAGCCTAAGACCGGCTAGCCAAGAGACCCAGTACTTC.

The chain employs TRBV18 and TRBJ1-4; a possible D gene is TRBD1 (5 bases). CDR1 and CDR2 (germline): KGHSH, LQKENI. The CDR3 consists of 14 residues. Trimming shortened V by 1 base and J by 4 bases, and 7 bases separated the two germline ends. Here the CDR3 DNA reads TGTGCCAGCTCACCACAGGGGAATAATGAAAAACTGTTTTTT. This codes for CASSPQGNNEKLFF.

The gene calls are TRBV19 and TRBJ1-5, with D hard to call. V dropped 5 bases and J dropped 0 bases, with 8 bases sitting between them. This CDR3 spans 14 amino acids. CDR1 is LNHDA, CDR2 SQIVND, per germline (reference sequence). CDR3: CASSSEYSNQPQHF. Here the CDR3 DNA reads TGTGCCAGTAGTTCCGAGTATAGCAATCAGCCCCAGCATTTT.

The gene calls are TRBV10-3 and TRBJ1-2; D is perhaps TRBD1 (6 bases). The germline V and J ends were trimmed by 6 bases and 2 bases, with 16 bases remaining between them. Germline V CDR1 and CDR2: ENHRY, SYGVKD. CDR3 length: 15 residues. The CDR3 protein is CAIRENPQGNYGYTF. CDR3 nucleotide sequence: TGTGCCATCAGAGAAAACCCACAGGGAAACTATGGCTACACCTTC.

The rearrangement links TRBV6-6 to TRBJ1-5; D is possibly TRBD1 (5 bases). Germline V gene data show CDR1 as MNHNY and CDR2 as SVGAGI (reference sequence). This CDR3 has 17 residues. V lost 5 bases to trimming and J lost 8 bases, with 25 bases between them. CDR3 nucleotides: TGTGCCAGCAGTCTTAATCGACTTCAGGGAAGGGGCAAGCCCCAGCATTTT. It encodes CASSLNRLQGRGKPQHF.

Turning to this clone: The same CDR3 is also encoded by other DNA sequences in this sample. The gene calls are TRBV19 and TRBJ1-1; tentative D call: TRBD1 (6 bases). V shed 8 bases and J shed 1 base, with 11 bases lying between them. Germline V CDR1 and CDR2: LNHDA, SQIVND (reference sequence). The CDR3 loop spans 13 amino acids. The CDR3 protein is CASSRTANTEAFF. In DNA, the CDR3 is TGTGCCAGTTCGAGGACAGCGAACACTGAAGCTTTCTTT.

The V call is TRBV5-1, the J call TRBJ1-3; 7 bases are shared with TRBD1. V lost 4 bases to trimming and J lost 0 bases; unmatched junction nucleotides: 7. The CDR3 is made up of 16 amino acids. Germline CDR1 and CDR2: SGHRS and YFSETQ. The CDR3 sequence is CASSRGQSGSGNTIYF. CDR3 coding DNA: TGCGCCAGCAGCCGGGGACAGTCCGGCTCTGGAAACACCATATATTTT.

The chain is built from TRBV4-1 and TRBJ1-1; 9 bases line up with TRBD1. The J segment lost 4 bases and the V segment lost 4 bases, leaving 10 bases of the junction unmatched. Germline V gene lookup returns CDR1 MGHRA and CDR2 YSYEKL. This CDR3 has 16 amino acids. The CDR3 reads CASSPGTGRGTTEAFF. The CDR3 DNA follows: TGCGCCAGCAGCCCTGGGACAGGGAGGGGGACCACTGAAGCTTTCTTT.

The rearrangement uses TRBV3-1 (or the pseudogene TRBV3-2) and TRBJ2-3, with 13 positions matching TRBD2. CDR1 and CDR2 (germline): LGHDT, YNNKEL (reference sequence). Trimming cost V 8 bases and J 2 bases; bases outside gene matches: 7. This CDR3 has 16 residues. As DNA, the CDR3 is TGTGCCAGCGCGCCCGGGACTAGCGGGGCCACAGATACGCAGTATTTT. Its translation is CASAPGTSGATDTQYF.

The DNA for the CDR3 is TGCAGCGTTGTACTAGCGGGGGGAGGGACAGATACGCAGTATTTT. Protein product: CSVVLAGGGTDTQYF. The chain employs TRBV29-1 and TRBJ2-3; 12 nucleotides line up with TRBD2. Germline CDR1 reads SQVTM; CDR2 reads ANQGSEA. Germline trimming cut 4 bases from V and 3 bases from J; bases unmatched to any gene: 5. The CDR3 runs 15 residues.

The chain couples TRBV28 to TRBJ2-7; D is perhaps TRBD1 (5 bases). The CDR3 consists of 13 residues. Germline V lookup: CDR1 MDHEN, CDR2 SYDVKM. Trimming left V 3 bases short and J 1 base short, with 7 bases between. As DNA, the CDR3 is TGTGCCAGCAGTTTTGGGGCGTCCTACGAGCAGTACTTC. This gives the protein CASSFGASYEQYF.

This clone showed up just a few times. The chain carries TRBV29-1 and TRBJ2-7; TRBD1 matches at 8 bases. Trimming removed 0 bases from V and 4 bases from J; junction bases left unmatched: 2. The CDR3 covers 13 residues. Germline assignment: CDR1 SQVTM and CDR2 ANQGSEA. CDR3 sequence (DNA): TGCAGCGTTGAAGAAACAGGGGGGTACGAGCAGTACTTC. The encoded protein is CSVEETGGYEQYF.

The chain uses TRBV7-2 and TRBJ2-5, with D perhaps matching TRBD2 (6 bases). CDR1 is SGHTA and CDR2 is FQGNSA in the germline V gene. The V gene lost 1 base and the J gene lost 5 bases, with 17 bases spanning the gap. This CDR3 has 16 residues. CDR3: CASSLVGRGSRETQYF. The CDR3 bases are TGTGCCAGCAGCTTAGTCGGGCGGGGCAGCCGGGAGACCCAGTACTTC.

The rearrangement uses TRBV10-3 and TRBJ1-5, with TRBD1 as a possible D gene (5 bases). Germline assignment: CDR1 ENHRY and CDR2 SYGVKD. With 10 bases removed from V and 2 bases from J, the gap between germline ends came to 18 bases. This CDR3 has 15 residues. The CDR3 loop reads CATDPWGDGNQPQHF. For the CDR3, the DNA is TGTGCCACCGATCCGTGGGGCGATGGCAATCAGCCCCAGCATTTT.

CDR3 sequence reads: CASSQLYRDTAGELFF. The CDR3 DNA reads TGCGCCAGCAGCCAACTTTACCGGGACACTGCCGGGGAGCTGTTTTTT. The chain links TRBV4-1 to TRBJ2-2; weak D call: TRBD1 (6 bases). The CDR3 has 16 amino acids. The germline V and J ends were trimmed by 2 bases and 6 bases, with 16 bases remaining between them. Germline-derived CDR1 and CDR2 are MGHRA and YSYEKL.

The V gene is TRBV4-1, the J gene TRBJ1-3; D possibly corresponds to TRBD1 (6 bases). The V end was cut by 0 bases, the J end by 0 bases, with 9 bases between. The CDR3 loop spans 16 amino acids. Germline values: CDR1 MGHRA, CDR2 YSYEKL. This CDR3 is CASSQEFRGSGNTIYF. The CDR3 nucleotides are TGCGCCAGCAGCCAAGAATTCAGGGGCTCTGGAAACACCATATATTTT.